The clone carrying this T cell receptor (beta chain) was counted many times. Antigen: not known. The read terminates 3 residues ahead of where the CDR3 ends, so the germline J gene completes it. CDR1 MRHNA and CDR2 SNTAGT come from the germline V gene. V shed 0 bases and J 3 bases; nucleotides not matched to a gene: 3. The CDR3 runs 15 residues. Equal genomic DNA amounts from CVID and control samples were sequenced. Sequenced by immunoSEQ multiplex PCR; TCRdb stores in-frame clones only, minus some. The sample holds roughly 40,000 clones, and no clone turns up only once. The record originates from a study of T cell clonality in common variable immunodeficiency. Broader study findings: CVID patient heterogeneity limited repertoire-clinical complication correlations.

J is TRBJ2-3 and V is TRBV6-4, with 7 bases that match TRBD1. The source of this sequence is a person aged 18-70 years in good health. The material sequenced was peripheral blood mononuclear cells. The sequenced part of the CDR3 DNA is TGTGCCAGCAGTGACTCGTCAGGGGGAACAGATACG. It specifies CASSDSSGGTDT. The full CDR3 protein reads CASSDSSGGTDTQYF.